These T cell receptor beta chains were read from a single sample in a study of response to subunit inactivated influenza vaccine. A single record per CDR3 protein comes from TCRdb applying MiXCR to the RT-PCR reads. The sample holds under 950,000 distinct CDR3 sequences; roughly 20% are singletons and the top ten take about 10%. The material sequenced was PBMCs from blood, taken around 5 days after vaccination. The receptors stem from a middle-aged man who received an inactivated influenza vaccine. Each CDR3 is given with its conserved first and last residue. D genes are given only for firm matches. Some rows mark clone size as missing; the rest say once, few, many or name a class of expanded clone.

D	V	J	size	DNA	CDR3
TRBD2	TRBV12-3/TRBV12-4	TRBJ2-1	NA	TGTGCCAGCAGTCTCAGGACTAGCGGGGGGTTTGAGCAGTTCTTC	CASSLRTSGGFEQFF
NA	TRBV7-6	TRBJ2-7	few	TGTGCCAGCAGCTTAGGTGCTTTTTGGCCCGTAAGATCCTCCGAGCAGTACTTC	CASSLGAFWPVRSSEQYF
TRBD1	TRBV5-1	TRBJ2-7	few	TGCGCCAGCAGCGTGGCATCGGGACAGATCTACGAGCAGTACTTC	CASSVASGQIYEQYF
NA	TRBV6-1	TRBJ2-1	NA	TGTGCCAGCAGTGTACGGGAGTGGGGCAATGAGCAGTTCTTC	CASSVREWGNEQFF
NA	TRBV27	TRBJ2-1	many	TGTGCCAGCAGTTTGGTCCTCGGTTACTCCTACAATGAGCAGTTCTTC	CASSLVLGYSYNEQFF
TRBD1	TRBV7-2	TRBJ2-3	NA	TGTGCCAGCAGCTTAGGGACAGGACCAGATACGCAGTATTTT	CASSLGTGPDTQYF
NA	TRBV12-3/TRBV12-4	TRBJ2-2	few	TGTGCCAGCAGTTTACGGCTAAGTTCCGGGGAGCTGTTTTTT	CASSLRLSSGELFF
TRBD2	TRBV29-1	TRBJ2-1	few	TGCAGCGTACGGGGGGCGGGGGGCAAACCCAATGAGCAGTTCTTC	CSVRGAGGKPNEQFF
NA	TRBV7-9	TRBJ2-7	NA	TGTGCCAGCAGCTTAAAGGCGGGGTTGGGGTACGAGCAGTACTTC	CASSLKAGLGYEQYF
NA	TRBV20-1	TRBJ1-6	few	TGCAGTGCTAGAGCGGGTCCAGGGGAGTATAATTCACCCCTCCACTTT	CSARAGPGEYNSPLHF
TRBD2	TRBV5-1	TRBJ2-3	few	TGCGCCAGCAGCACCTGGACTAGCGGGCCCACAGATACGCAGTATTTT	CASSTWTSGPTDTQYF
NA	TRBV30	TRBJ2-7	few	TGTGCCTGGACCGATCAATGGCGCTACGAGCAGTACTTC	CAWTDQWRYEQYF
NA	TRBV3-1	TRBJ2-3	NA	TGTGCCAGCAGCCCCTGGGATAAAGGAGATACGCAGTATTTT	CASSPWDKGDTQYF
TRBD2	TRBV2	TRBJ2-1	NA	TGTGCCAGCAGATTAACTAGCGGGGCGTACAATGAGCAGTTCTTC	CASRLTSGAYNEQFF
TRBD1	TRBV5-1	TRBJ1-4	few	TGCGCCAGCAGCAATACGGGACAGGGAGGGGAAAAACTGTTTTTT	CASSNTGQGGEKLFF
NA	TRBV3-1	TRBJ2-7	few	TGTGCCAGCAGTCCCGGGACTTTCACGTACGAGCAGTACTTC	CASSPGTFTYEQYF
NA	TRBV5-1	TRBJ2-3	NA	TGCGCCAGCAGCTTGGCAGAAAGCTCCACGCAGTATTTT	CASSLAESSTQYF
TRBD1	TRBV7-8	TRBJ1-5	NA	TGTGCCAGCGGCCGGACAGGGGGGGAAAATCAGCCCCAGCATTTT	CASGRTGGENQPQHF
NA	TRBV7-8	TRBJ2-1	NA	TGTGCCAGCAGCTTAGTGGGGTTTGCGGGATATGAGCAGTTCTTC	CASSLVGFAGYEQFF
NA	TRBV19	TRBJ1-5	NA	TGTGCCAGTAGTGACGGACGTAACAGAGGACAGCCCCAGCATTTT	CASSDGRNRGQPQHF
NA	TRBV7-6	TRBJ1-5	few	TGTGCCAGCAGCTTAGAACAGGGACAGCCCCAGCATTTT	CASSLEQGQPQHF
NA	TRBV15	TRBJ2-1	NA	TGTGCCACCAGCCCCCGACTGGAAGCACGCAATGAGCAGTTCTTC	CATSPRLEARNEQFF
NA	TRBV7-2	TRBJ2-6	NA	TGTGCCAGCAGCACGGGAGCCTCTGGGGCCAACGTCCTGACTTTC	CASSTGASGANVLTF
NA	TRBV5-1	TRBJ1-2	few	TGCGCCAGCAGCCCCCTTGAAGGGGTAAACTATGGCTACACCTTC	CASSPLEGVNYGYTF
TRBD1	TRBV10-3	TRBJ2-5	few	TGTGCCACCAAGGACAGGACAGGGGAAGAGACCCAGTACTTC	CATKDRTGEETQYF
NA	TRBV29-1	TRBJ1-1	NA	TGCAGCGTTGACCTGGGGGCCGCTGAAGCTTTCTTT	CSVDLGAAEAFF
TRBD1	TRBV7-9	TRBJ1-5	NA	TGTGCCAGCAGCTTGGCCGGGACAGGGGCTCAGCCCCAGCATTTT	CASSLAGTGAQPQHF
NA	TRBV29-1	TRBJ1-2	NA	TGCAGCGTTGTGGGGGGCCGAACCCCGCGGGGGGACAACTATGGCTACACCTTC	CSVVGGRTPRGDNYGYTF
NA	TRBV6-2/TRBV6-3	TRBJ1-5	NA	TGTGCCAGCACTATTGGGGGCACCGTCAATCAGCCCCAGCATTTT	CASTIGGTVNQPQHF
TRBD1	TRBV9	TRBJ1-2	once	TGTGCCAGCAGCGCGGCTACAGGGGGAACTAACTATGGCTACACCTTC	CASSAATGGTNYGYTF
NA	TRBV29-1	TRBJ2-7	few	TGCAGCGTTGAAGGCGGCTCCTCGGGCTCCTACGAGCAGTACTTC	CSVEGGSSGSYEQYF
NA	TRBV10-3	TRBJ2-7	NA	TGTGCCATCAGTGAGTACAGGGACGCCTACGAGCAGTACTTC	CAISEYRDAYEQYF
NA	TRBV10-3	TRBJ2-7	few	TGTGCCATCAGTGAGTCTAGGGGAAATGGCGAGCAGTACTTC	CAISESRGNGEQYF
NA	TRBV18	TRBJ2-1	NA	TGTGCCAGCTCAAATAGCAGGGGCCTACTAGCCCCTAGAGAGCAGTTCTTC	CASSNSRGLLAPREQFF
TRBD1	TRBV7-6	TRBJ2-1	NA	TGTGCCAGCAGCTTAGGTCATTTGGGACAGGGGATCAATGAGCAGTTCTTC	CASSLGHLGQGINEQFF
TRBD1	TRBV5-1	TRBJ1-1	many	TGCGCCAGCAGCTTGGAGGTGTGGGACAGGGGAAGGAACACTGAAGCTTTCTTT	CASSLEVWDRGRNTEAFF
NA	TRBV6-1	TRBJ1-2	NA	TGTGCCAGCAGTAGGTCCGCGCAAAACTATGGCTACACCTTC	CASSRSAQNYGYTF
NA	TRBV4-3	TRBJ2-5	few	TGCGCCAGCAGCCAAGAATACAGGGCTCCCGAGACCCAGTACTTC	CASSQEYRAPETQYF
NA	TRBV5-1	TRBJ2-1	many	TGCGCCAGCAGCTTGGGGTCGAACAATGAGCAGTTCTTC	CASSLGSNNEQFF
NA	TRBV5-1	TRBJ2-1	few	TGCGCCAGCAGCCCGGACCGGTGGGATGAGCAGTTCTTC	CASSPDRWDEQFF
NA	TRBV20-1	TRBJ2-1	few	TGCAGTGCTAGGGGACAAAGCCCCTTCACGGGGAGAGGAAAAAGTAATGAGCAGTTCTTC	CSARGQSPFTGRGKSNEQFF
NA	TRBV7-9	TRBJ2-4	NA	TGTGCCAGCAGCTTCCCGACCGGGACAAATAACATTCAGTACTTC	CASSFPTGTNNIQYF
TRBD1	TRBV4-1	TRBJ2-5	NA	TGCGCCAGCAGCCAAGATGACAGGGAGGAGACCCAGTACTTC	CASSQDDREETQYF
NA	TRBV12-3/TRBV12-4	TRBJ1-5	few	TGTGCCAGCAGTCCTAACCCGTATCAGCCCCAGCATTTT	CASSPNPYQPQHF
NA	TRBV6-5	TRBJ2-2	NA	TGTGCCAGCAGTTACGGGGCACCTTCGAGCACCGGGGAGCTGTTTTTT	CASSYGAPSSTGELFF
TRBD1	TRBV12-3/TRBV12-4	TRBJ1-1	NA	TGTGCCAGCAGACTAATTACAGGGGGCAACACTGAAGCTTTCTTT	CASRLITGGNTEAFF
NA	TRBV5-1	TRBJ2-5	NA	TGCGCCAGCAGCTTGGCCCCAGGGGAAGAGACCCAGTACTTC	CASSLAPGEETQYF
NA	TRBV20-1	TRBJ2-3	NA	TGCAGTGCTGGACCTACTAGCACAGATACGCAGTATTTT	CSAGPTSTDTQYF
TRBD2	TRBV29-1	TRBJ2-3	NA	TGCAGAGTTTCACCGGGACTAGCGACAGATACGCAGTATTTT	CRVSPGLATDTQYF
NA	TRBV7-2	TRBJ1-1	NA	TGTGCCAGCAGCCGGGGTCGGGGGCGCGAGGCTGAAGCTTTCTTT	CASSRGRGREAEAFF
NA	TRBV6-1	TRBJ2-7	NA	TGTGCCAGCAGTCGAAGACAGGCCTACGAGCAGTACTTC	CASSRRQAYEQYF